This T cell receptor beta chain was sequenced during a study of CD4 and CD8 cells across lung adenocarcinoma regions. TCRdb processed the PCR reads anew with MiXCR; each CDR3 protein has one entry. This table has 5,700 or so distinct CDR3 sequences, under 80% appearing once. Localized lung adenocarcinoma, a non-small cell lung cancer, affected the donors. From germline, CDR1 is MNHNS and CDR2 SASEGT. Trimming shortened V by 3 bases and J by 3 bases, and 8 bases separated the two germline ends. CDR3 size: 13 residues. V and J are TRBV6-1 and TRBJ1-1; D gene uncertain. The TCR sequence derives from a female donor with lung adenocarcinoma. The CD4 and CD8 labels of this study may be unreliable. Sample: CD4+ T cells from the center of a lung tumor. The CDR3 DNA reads TGTGCCAGCAGTGAGCGGAGCTACACTGAAGCTTTCTTT. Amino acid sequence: CASSERSYTEAFF.